The present entry profiles one T cell receptor beta chain with its context. Original analysis: Amplified reference gene primers provided the basis for estimating nucleated cell counts. Only in-frame clones appear in the TCRdb table, and some are missing; sequencing was by immunoSEQ multiplex PCR. V and J calls plus clone size are reproduced from that table; the DNA served to infer D and trimming. The table includes fewer than 85,000 clones, roughly 76% detected once. The data belong to a study of blood T cell repertoires in COVID-19. Turning to the study itself: From T cells, B-cell-depleted T cells, or PBMCs came the material, which was cDNA or gDNA.

There are 19 residues in the CDR3. The J segment lost 8 bases and the V segment lost 2 bases, leaving 17 bases of the junction unmatched. In germline, CDR1 is SGHTA, CDR2 FQGNSA. The chain is built from TRBV7-2 and TRBJ1-4, with 10 bases fitting TRBD1. This sequence was found in an elderly woman with active or convalescent COVID-19. The source material was peripheral blood. The CDR3 loop reads CASSLYGRLGQGGGEKLFF. The CDR3 DNA sequence: TGTGCCAGCAGCTTATATGGGCGGCTAGGACAGGGGGGTGGGGAAAAACTGTTTTTT.